Listed below are T cell receptor beta chains from one sample, sequenced in a study of blood T cell repertoires in COVID-19. Profiling relied on immunoSEQ multiplex PCR, and the TCRdb table lists in-frame clones only, not all of them. This table holds about 310,000 clones, around 89% found once. Source material: PBMCs or T cells enriched from blood (not recorded which). The source of these receptors is a woman aged 40 to 50 who had recovered from COVID-19. Each CDR3 is given with its conserved first and last residue. A D gene is named only where the DNA matches it firmly. Clone size is not always given. Where it is, it says once, few, many or a class for expanded clones.

>TRBV5-1|TRBJ2-1|.|.
TGCGCCAGCAGCCAGGCTTTGGGTGGCAATGAGCAGTTCTTC
CASSQALGGNEQFF
>TRBV7-3|TRBJ2-1|TRBD2|once
TGTGCCAGCAGCGGAGGCGGGGGAGTCGGTGAGCAGTTCTTC
CASSGGGGVGEQFF
>TRBV13|TRBJ1-2|.|.
TGTGCCAGCAGCCCTGGACAGCCGTATGGCTACACCTTC
CASSPGQPYGYTF
>TRBV7-6|TRBJ2-7|.|.
TGTGCCAGCAGCTTAGGTGTAGATCGCGAGCAGTACTTC
CASSLGVDREQYF
>TRBV21-1|TRBJ2-7|.|.
TGTGCCAGCAGCAAAGTCCGCGGGTCGGGCTCCTACGAGCAGTACTTC
CASSKVRGSGSYEQYF
>TRBV29-1|TRBJ1-1|TRBD1|.
TGCAGCGTGGTGGACAGGTGGGCAGCTTTCTTT
CSVVDRWAAFF
>TRBV11-2|TRBJ1-1|TRBD1|.
TGTGCCAGCAGCCGACAGGGGGCGGTCACTGAAGCTTTCTTT
CASSRQGAVTEAFF
>TRBV4-2|TRBJ2-3|TRBD2|once
TGTGCCAGCAGCCCAGCTGGGGGGGGGACTAGCACAGATACGCAGTATTTT
CASSPAGGGTSTDTQYF
>TRBV21-1|TRBJ1-2|.|.
TGTGCCAGCAGCAAAGGGGGATCCGAGCGACAGGGGCCCGTGAACTATGGCTACACCTTC
CASSKGGSERQGPVNYGYTF
>TRBV12-3/TRBV12-4|TRBJ1-2|TRBD1|.
TGTGCCAGCAGTTCAGACAGGGGTGGCGGCTACACCTTC
CASSSDRGGGYTF
>TRBV4-1|TRBJ1-4|TRBD1|.
TGCGCCAGCAGCCCCGGGCTAAAGGGGGCTGTTGCTGAAAAACTGTTTTTT
CASSPGLKGAVAEKLFF
>TRBV28|TRBJ2-7|.|.
TGTGCCAGCAAAGGGAGGGGGAGCTCCTACGAGCAGTACTTC
CASKGRGSSYEQYF
>TRBV7-9|TRBJ2-1|.|.
TGTGCCAGCAGCCCCGGAGGGGGCGAAAATGAGCAGTTCTTC
CASSPGGGENEQFF
>TRBV19|TRBJ2-5|TRBD2|.
TGTGCCAGTAGTACTAGCGGGGGCCAAGAGACCCAGTACTTC
CASSTSGGQETQYF
>TRBV3-1/TRBV3-2|TRBJ2-5|TRBD2|.
TGTGCCAGCAATCCCGCGGGAGGGCCCGAAAACCAGTACTTC
CASNPAGGPENQYF
>TRBV6-5|TRBJ1-1|.|.
TGTGCCAGCACACCGATAGAGGGCACTGAAGCTTTCTTT
CASTPIEGTEAFF
>TRBV7-6|TRBJ1-1|TRBD1|.
TGTGCCAGCCGACAGGGAATGAACACTGAAGCTTTCTTT
CASRQGMNTEAFF
>TRBV30|TRBJ2-2|.|.
TGTGCCTGGAGTCCAGTCACGAGGGCCGGGGAGCTGTTTTTT
CAWSPVTRAGELFF
>TRBV27|TRBJ1-2|TRBD1|.
TGTGCCAGCAGACAAGAAGGACAGGGCGCTAACTATGGCTACACCTTC
CASRQEGQGANYGYTF
>TRBV19|TRBJ2-7|TRBD1|.
TGTGCCAGTAGTACCTGGACAGGGAAAATCTACGAGCAGTACTTC
CASSTWTGKIYEQYF
>TRBV12-5|TRBJ2-3|.|once
TGTGCTAGTGGTTTGGTACCGGTCCCGGACTTCACAGATACGCAGTATTTT
CASGLVPVPDFTDTQYF
>TRBV11-3|TRBJ2-3|.|.
TGTGCCAGCAGCTTGCGTAAAGGCGGGACTAGCACAGATACGCAGTATTTT
CASSLRKGGTSTDTQYF
>TRBV4-3|TRBJ2-3|.|.
TGCGCCAGCAGCCAAGATCCCGGGGGCACAGATACGCAGTATTTT
CASSQDPGGTDTQYF
>TRBV5-6|TRBJ2-6|.|.
TGTGCCAGCAGCTTGGGTATGGAGACCGGGGCCAACGTCCTGACTTTC
CASSLGMETGANVLTF
>TRBV28|TRBJ2-5|TRBD2|.
TGTGCCAGCAGTTTACCAGCGGGGGGGCAAGAGACCCAGTACTTC
CASSLPAGGQETQYF
>TRBV18|TRBJ1-6|.|.
TGTGCCAGCTCAACTACCTACCCCCCGCAGAATTCACCCCTCCACTTT
CASSTTYPPQNSPLHF
>TRBV11-2|TRBJ2-1|TRBD1|.
TGTGCCAGCAGCCCGGACAGGGGGAATGAGCAGTTCTTC
CASSPDRGNEQFF
>TRBV21-1|TRBJ2-7|.|.
TGTGCCAGCAGCACCTTTTCTGGCGGGTTTTGCTACGAGCAGTACTTC
CASSTFSGGFCYEQYF
>TRBV12-3/TRBV12-4|TRBJ2-2|.|.
TGTGCCAGCACCATTAACACCGGGGAGCTGTTTTTT
CASTINTGELFF
>TRBV28|TRBJ1-3|.|.
TGTGCCAGCAGTTTTTATGCCTTCAGGGATCAGAGTGGAAACACCATATATTTT
CASSFYAFRDQSGNTIYF
>TRBV30|TRBJ2-7|.|.
TGTGCCTGGAGTGTAGGAGGGTTCGGCGAGCAGTACTTC
CAWSVGGFGEQYF
>TRBV30|TRBJ1-6|TRBD1|.
TGTGCCTGGAGTAACGGGCAGGGGGCAGCCCTCCACTTT
CAWSNGQGAALHF
>TRBV7-3|TRBJ2-1|.|.
TGTGCCAGCAGCTTACAAGCAGGAGGGCTAAATGAGCAGTTCTTC
CASSLQAGGLNEQFF
>TRBV10-1|TRBJ2-3|TRBD2|few
TGCGCCAGCAGTGAAGGACTAGCGGGGGGCCCCACAGATACGCAGTATTTT
CASSEGLAGGPTDTQYF
>TRBV28|TRBJ1-6|.|.
TGTGCCAGCAGGCAGGGATCCTATAATTCACCCCTCCACTTT
CASRQGSYNSPLHF
>TRBV11-2|TRBJ2-2|TRBD2|.
TGTGCCAGCAGCCCTGGACTAGCGGGGACGAACACCGGGGAGCTGTTTTTT
CASSPGLAGTNTGELFF
>TRBV19|TRBJ1-5|.|.
TGTGCCAGTAGTATACGTGAGGACAATCAGCCCCAGCATTTT
CASSIREDNQPQHF
>TRBV7-9|TRBJ2-1|TRBD2|.
TGTGCCAGCAGCCCGAGAGGGGAGGGGTCCTACAATGAGCAGTTCTTC
CASSPRGEGSYNEQFF
>TRBV7-9|TRBJ1-2|TRBD1|.
TGTGCCAGCAGCTTAGCTACCCAGGGACAGGGGATCTATGGCTACACCTTC
CASSLATQGQGIYGYTF
>TRBV25-1|TRBJ1-1|.|.
TGTGCCAGCAGCTCGACTTTAAACACTGAAGCTTTCTTT
CASSSTLNTEAFF
>TRBV12-5|TRBJ1-1|TRBD1|.
TGTGCTAGTGGTGACAGGGACACTGAAGCTTTCTTT
CASGDRDTEAFF
>TRBV4-1|TRBJ2-5|.|.
TGCGCCAGCAGCCAAGGGGCAGACCAAGAGACCCAGTACTTC
CASSQGADQETQYF
>TRBV6-6|TRBJ2-7|TRBD2|.
TGTGCCAGCAGGGGTAGCGGGAGATTCTACGAGCAGTACTTC
CASRGSGRFYEQYF
>TRBV24-1|TRBJ2-3|TRBD2|.
TGTGCCACCAGTGACACCTTTGGGCGGACTAGCGCAGATACGCAGTATTTT
CATSDTFGRTSADTQYF
>TRBV4-1|TRBJ2-1|TRBD2|.
TGCGCCAGTGGGACTAGCGGACTCTCCTACAATGAGCAGTTCTTC
CASGTSGLSYNEQFF
>TRBV7-6|TRBJ1-5|TRBD1|.
TGTGCCAGCAGCTTAAACAGGGGGCCGGATCAGCCCCAGCATTTT
CASSLNRGPDQPQHF
>TRBV9|TRBJ1-1|TRBD1|.
TGTGCCAGCAGCGTAGTATCGGACAGGTCGGCTGAAGCTTTCTTT
CASSVVSDRSAEAFF
>TRBV9|TRBJ1-5|TRBD1|.
TGTGCCAGCAGCCCAGACAGGGGGCTTCAGCCCCAGCATTTT
CASSPDRGLQPQHF
>TRBV19|TRBJ1-5|TRBD1|.
TGTGCCAGTAGTATAGAAGACAGGGGACTTTATAGCAATCAGCCCCAGCATTTT
CASSIEDRGLYSNQPQHF
>TRBV19|TRBJ2-1|.|once
TGTGCCAGTAGTATCGCCGGACTGGGGCAGTTCTTC
CASSIAGLGQFF
>TRBV7-8|TRBJ2-1|.|.
TGTGCCAGCAGCTCCCTGGTGGCTTGGGGCCCAAGCTCCTACAATGAGCAGTTCTTC
CASSSLVAWGPSSYNEQFF
>TRBV3-1/TRBV3-2|TRBJ2-5|TRBD1|.
TGTGCCAGCAGCCAAGAGCGGACAGGGTGGCCCCGGAGGGGTGAGACCCAGTACTTC
CASSQERTGWPRRGETQYF
>TRBV7-2|TRBJ2-7|TRBD2|.
TGTGCCAGCAGCTTAGAGGCGGGGGGGCCCTACGAGCAGTACTTC
CASSLEAGGPYEQYF
>TRBV24-1|TRBJ2-3|.|.
TGTGCCACCTCAGGGAGCACAGATACGCAGTATTTT
CATSGSTDTQYF
>TRBV19|TRBJ2-3|TRBD2|.
TGTGCCAGTACCCCGCTAGCGGGCCCCACAGATACGCAGTATTTT
CASTPLAGPTDTQYF
>TRBV30|TRBJ2-5|.|.
TGTGCCTGGAGTGTAGGGGGGGTCGAGACCCAGTACTTC
CAWSVGGVETQYF
>TRBV5-1|TRBJ1-2|.|.
TGCGCCAGCAGCTTGGAGCGGGGGGCGAAGGGCTACACCTTC
CASSLERGAKGYTF
>TRBV19|TRBJ2-7|TRBD1|.
TGTGCCAGTAGTATAATGGACAGGGCCTACGAGCAGTACTTC
CASSIMDRAYEQYF
>TRBV9|TRBJ2-7|TRBD2|.
TGTGCCAGCAGCGTAGCAGCGGGGGCCTACGAGCAGTACTTC
CASSVAAGAYEQYF
>TRBV7-2|TRBJ1-1|.|.
TGTGCCAGCAGCTTAGGTAAGGATTCTCGACTAGAAGCTTTCTTT
CASSLGKDSRLEAFF